Following are 13 T cell receptor beta chains from one sample sequenced in a study of Graves' ophthalmopathy and Graves' hyperthyroidism. RNA transcripts served as template for amplifying TCR beta CDR3 sequences. After a first-round RT-PCR with HTBI primers, a second-round multiplex PCR was run. TCRdb independently ran MiXCR on the multiplex PCR reads; one entry per CDR3 protein. This table has about 39,000 distinct CDR3 sequences, about half appearing once. The specimen sequenced was peripheral blood. Every receptor here comes from an adult woman with stable Graves' hyperthyroidism.

The sample holds one count of this clonotype. The CDR3 DNA sequence: TGCAGCGTTGAAAAGGGCCAGGGGACAGGGCAGCCCCAGCATTTT. Its protein is CSVEKGQGTGQPQHF. The rearrangement links TRBV29-1 to TRBJ1-5; TRBD1 matches at 9 bases. In germline, CDR1 is SQVTM, CDR2 ANQGSEA. This CDR3 is built from 15 residues. V was clipped by 2 bases and J by 7 bases; unmatched bases: 9. Together with reference TRBV29-1 and TRBJ1-5, the CDR3 gives the full variable domain: SAVISQKPSRDICQRGTSLTIQCQVDSQVTMMFWYRQQPGQSLTLIATANQGSEATYESGFVIDKFPISRPNLTFSTLTVSNMSPEDSSIYLCSVEKGQGTGQPQHFGDGTRLSIL.

V gene TRBV13 combines with J gene TRBJ2-5; TRBD1 agrees at 8 bases. The junction had 7 bases not matched to a gene; V was cut back by 5 bases and J by 2 bases. CDR1 PRHDT and CDR2 FYEKMQ come from the germline V gene (reference sequence). There are 15 residues in the CDR3. The CDR3 here is CASSPDRVGQETQYF. DNA of the CDR3: TGTGCCAGCAGCCCGGACAGGGTCGGGCAAGAGACCCAGTACTTC.

Remarks on this clonotype: An end of the junction does not agree with germline; a read error may underlie this. The gene calls are TRBV5-4 and TRBJ2-3; 7 positions agree with TRBD2. The CDR3 runs 15 residues. In germline, CDR1 is SGHNT, CDR2 YYREEE (reference sequence). DNA for the CDR3: TGTGCCAGCATCTTGACAAGCGGGGACGCTAGTACGCAGTATTTT. Translating gives CASILTSGDASTQYF.

This clonotype was counted many times. The chain joins TRBV5-1 to TRBJ2-5; either TRBD1 or TRBD2 may supply D (5 bases each). Germline assignment: CDR1 SGHRS and CDR2 YFSETQ. V lost 1 base and J lost 7, with 11 bases in between. The CDR3 has 13 residues. The chain's CDR3 is CASSLTGGGTQYF. CDR3 nucleotide sequence: TGCGCCAGCAGCTTGACAGGCGGAGGGACCCAGTACTTC. Full variable domain (missing parts from reference TRBV5-1 and TRBJ2-5): KAGVTQTPRYLIKTRGQQVTLSCSPISGHRSVSWYQQTPGQGLQFLFEYFSETQRNKGNFPGRFSGRQFSNSRSEMNVSTLELGDSALYLCASSLTGGGTQYFGPGTRLLVL.

This chain uses TRBV13 with TRBJ2-7; 10 bases map to TRBD2. The V and J ends lost 3 bases and 3 bases, in that order; junction bases with no gene match: 5. The CDR3 consists of 15 residues. Germline assignment: CDR1 PRHDT and CDR2 FYEKMQ (reference sequence). Written as DNA, the CDR3 is TGTGCCAGCAGCTTTCTAGCGGGAGTGAACTACGAGCAGTACTTC. Translated: CASSFLAGVNYEQYF.

This clonotype has a count of ten or more. V gene TRBV5-8 combines with J gene TRBJ2-7; TRBD2 matches at 9 bases. There are 17 residues in the CDR3. The germline V gene encodes CDR1 SGHTS and CDR2 YDEGEE. The V gene end was trimmed by 2 bases and the J gene end by 7 bases; junction bases not matched to a gene: 16. The CDR3 here is CASSFEGASAGGREQYF. CDR3 sequence (DNA): TGTGCCAGCAGCTTCGAGGGAGCGTCGGCGGGGGGGAGGGAGCAGTACTTC.

This chain links TRBV24-1 with TRBJ1-4, with 9 bases aligning to TRBD1. The V gene's germline CDR1 is KGHDR and CDR2 SFDVKD. The CDR3 has 15 amino acids. V was pared by 0 bases and J by 8 bases, with 3 bases of the junction left unmatched. The DNA of the CDR3 is TGTGCCACCAGTGATTTGCGCACAGGGGGCGAAAAACTGTTTTTT. It yields the protein CATSDLRTGGEKLFF.

This chain joins TRBV11-2 and TRBJ2-7; D uncertain. This CDR3 is 15 amino acids long. Germline V gene data show CDR1 as SGHAT and CDR2 as FQNNGV. V dropped 5 bases and J dropped 3 bases, with 17 bases sitting between them. CDR3 DNA: TGTGCCAGCAGCGTCGGCCTCACCCGCTTCTACGAGCAGTACTTC. Residues: CASSVGLTRFYEQYF.

V is TRBV11-2 and J is TRBJ2-5; 9 nucleotides align to TRBD1. CDR1 is SGHAT and CDR2 is FQNNGV in the germline V gene. This CDR3 contains 13 residues. The CDR3 loop is CAHPQGALETQYF. Here the CDR3 DNA reads TGTGCGCATCCACAGGGGGCCCTGGAGACCCAGTACTTC.

There are many counts of this clonotype. The chain is built from TRBV12-3 or TRBV12-4 and TRBJ2-2; either TRBD1 or TRBD2 may fit D (5 bases each). The V gene lost 5 bases and the J gene lost 6 bases, with 16 bases spanning the gap. The CDR3 has 15 amino acids. CDR3 coding DNA: TGTGCCAGCAGTGTACCGGGACGTGGCGCCGGGGAGCTGTTTTTT. Protein sequence: CASSVPGRGAGELFF.

Notes on this clonotype: Lacking the conserved final phenylalanine or tryptophan, this CDR3 likely reflects a read error. V and J are TRBV5-1 and TRBJ1-1, with D perhaps TRBD1 (6 bases). This CDR3 comprises 14 residues. Per the germline V gene, CDR1 is SGHRS and CDR2 is YFSETQ. CDR3 in DNA: TGCGCCGGCAGCTTGGGGGGGCGGGACACTGAAGCTTTCCTT. Translated, it gives CAGSLGGRDTEAFL.

This clonotype was recorded many times. V usage is TRBV7-2 and J usage is TRBJ2-3, with TRBD2 matching 10 bases. Per the germline V gene, CDR1 is SGHTA and CDR2 is FQGNSA. Trimming took 1 base from V and 3 from J; bases not matched to a gene: 7. The CDR3 runs 17 residues. The CDR3 region is CASSLEALAGRTDTQYF. CDR3 sequence (DNA): TGTGCCAGCAGCTTAGAGGCACTAGCGGGAAGGACAGATACGCAGTATTTT.

A single count supports this clonotype. Mismatch with germline at one junction end may stem from a read error. This rearrangement joins TRBV5-1 to TRBJ1-2; perhaps TRBD1 as D (5 bases). The CDR3 has 13 residues. Germline V gene lookup returns CDR1 SGHRS and CDR2 YFSETQ. CDR3 sequence (DNA): TGCGCCAGCAGGTTGGGACTCCTCTATGGCTACACCTTC. Protein: CASRLGLLYGYTF.